In its sample, the clone carrying this TCR beta chain was seen once. Amplification used 60 Vbeta primers and 13 Jbeta primers. Here immunoSEQ multiplex PCR was the method, and the copy in TCRdb shows in-frame clones only, minus some. The data contain 150,000 or so clones, around two thirds of them singletons. The data originate from a study of cytomegalovirus exposure and HLA in healthy donors. This CDR3 region has 14 residues. Trimming pared 5 bases from V and 0 bases from J, leaving 11 bases between. Germline lookup yields CDR1 SGHTA and CDR2 FQGNSA. The sequence was obtained from a young man in good health and CMV-seropositive. This chain joins TRBV7-2 and TRBJ2-7; D may be TRBD2 (5 bases). Sequencing was carried out using PBMCs. Here the CDR3 reads CASSPGDYSYEQYF. The DNA of the CDR3 is TGTGCCAGCAGCCCCGGCGACTACTCCTACGAGCAGTACTTC.